What follows describes a single TCR beta chain. The antigen is unknown. CDR3 length: 13 amino acids. V lost 4 bases and J lost 5, with 12 bases in between. Looked up from germline, CDR1 is SGHNT and CDR2 is YYREEE (reference sequence). The record originates from a study of T cell repertoires in cytomegalovirus infection. TCRdb reprocessed the reads with MiXCR, giving one entry per CDR3 protein. Of approximately 990,000 distinct CDR3 sequences in the sample, about a third were seen once. The material sequenced was cultured CD8+ T cells from PBMCs, taken from culture after CMV antigen stimulation. V and J are TRBV5-4 and TRBJ1-1; TRBD1 might be the D (5 bases). This sequence was found in a human donor in good health (CMV status not recorded). Some clones in this sample may be carry-over from other donors' samples. Here the CDR3 DNA reads TGTGCCAGCAGCACGGGGGGTCGGACTGAAGCTTTCTTT. Translating it yields CASSTGGRTEAFF.